These 22 T cell receptor beta chains were sequenced from one sample in a study of CD8 T cells in ankylosing spondylitis. MiXCR, run by TCRdb on the 5' RACE reads, gives a single entry per CDR3 protein. The table shows more than 30,000 distinct CDR3 sequences, with about an eighth occurring only once. Sequencing used synovial fluid, either unsorted or a sorted T cell fraction (not recorded which). These receptors all stem from a male donor with ankylosing spondylitis.

CDR3 residues: CASRPRLKNEQFF. The DNA of the CDR3 is TGTGCCAGCAGACCGAGACTGAAGAATGAGCAGTTCTTC. V gene TRBV27 combines with J gene TRBJ2-1; no clear D. CDR1 and CDR2 (germline): MNHEY, SMNVEV (reference sequence). The CDR3 spans 13 residues. V lost 6 bases and J lost 7, with 13 bases in between.

This clonotype came up a few times. The CDR3 DNA is TGCAGCGTTGAAGGGCAATCGTTCTACGAGCAGTACTTC. Residues: CSVEGQSFYEQYF. The chain carries TRBV29-1 and TRBJ2-7; no clear D. From germline, CDR1 is SQVTM and CDR2 ANQGSEA. V was shortened by 1 base and J by 3 bases, with 10 bases between the two germline ends. This CDR3 is 13 amino acids long.

This clonotype was counted many times. The chain carries TRBV4-3 and TRBJ1-2; tentatively, D is TRBD1 (5 bases). The CDR3 is 15 amino acids. Germline CDR1 reads LGHNA; CDR2 reads YSLEER. V was clipped by 0 bases and J by 8 bases, with 16 bases between them. The CDR3 protein is CASSQDRNIGTGYTF. CDR3 nucleotide sequence: TGCGCCAGCAGCCAAGATCGTAATATCGGGACCGGCTACACCTTC.

The genes are TRBV6-1 and TRBJ2-7; 8 bases line up with TRBD2. V gave up 2 bases and J gave up 9 bases; unmatched junction bases: 12. The CDR3 contains 15 residues. Per germline, CDR1 MNHNS and CDR2 SASEGT. The CDR3 DNA follows: TGTGCCAGCAGTGAAACAGCAAGCGGGAGCTCGTGGCAGTACTTC. It codes for CASSETASGSSWQYF.

The gene calls are TRBV27 and TRBJ2-3; TRBD2 aligns across 7 bases. The V gene end was trimmed by 5 bases and the J gene end by 4 bases; junction bases not matched to a gene: 3. The CDR3 contains 13 residues. Germline V CDR1 and CDR2: MNHEY, SMNVEV (reference sequence). Here the CDR3 reads CASSRGLADTQYF. The CDR3 DNA sequence: TGTGCCAGCAGTCGAGGACTAGCAGATACGCAGTATTTT.

The chain recombines TRBV6-5 with TRBJ2-1, with 8 bases identical to TRBD1. The CDR3 spans 16 residues. The germline gives CDR1 MNHEY, CDR2 SVGAGI. After removal of 5 bases from V and 7 bases from J, the junction contained 13 bases not matched to a gene. CDR3 nucleotide sequence: TGTGCCAGCAGTCACCGACAGGGGACGCCGAAGAATGAGCAGTTCTTC. Amino acid sequence: CASSHRQGTPKNEQFF.

The table lists this clonotype with a few counts. The rearrangement links TRBV28 to TRBJ2-1; 8 nucleotides align to TRBD2. V lost 7 bases and J lost 5; bases outside the gene matches: 10. The CDR3 sequence is 15 residues long. Germline CDR1 reads MDHEN; CDR2 reads SYDVKM. CDR3 sequence: CASTPTSGYHNEQFF. The CDR3 DNA sequence: TGTGCCAGCACGCCAACTAGCGGCTACCACAATGAGCAGTTCTTC.

The chain couples TRBV12-5 to TRBJ2-2; no firm D call. The germline V gene encodes CDR1 LGHNT and CDR2 FRNRAP. Trimming pared 4 bases from V and 1 base from J, leaving 10 bases between. This CDR3 contains 15 residues. This CDR3 is CASGSRTGNTGELFF. CDR3 bases: TGTGCTAGTGGTTCCCGGACGGGGAACACCGGGGAGCTGTTTTTT.

The J gene is TRBJ2-3, the V gene TRBV7-9, with D unclear. CDR1 is SEHNR, CDR2 FQNEAQ, per germline (reference sequence). Trimming took off 5 bases at V and 4 bases at J, with 22 bases between the two ends. This CDR3 has 17 residues. Here the CDR3 DNA reads TGTGCCAGCAGCCCCCAACGGGCTACCCTATATCCAGATACGCAGTATTTT. Translation gives CASSPQRATLYPDTQYF.

This clonotype has more than one count but fewer than ten. The chain has TRBV19 and TRBJ2-2; maybe TRBD2 (5 bases). Germline V gives CDR1 LNHDA, CDR2 SQIVND (reference sequence). This CDR3 has 14 amino acids. Trimming removed 8 bases from V and 5 bases from J, with 15 bases in between. CDR3 bases: TGTGCCAGTGGAGCGGTCCTCGGAACCGGGGAGCTGTTTTTT. It translates to CASGAVLGTGELFF.

This clonotype showed up many times. V usage is TRBV6-2 or TRBV6-3 and J usage is TRBJ1-1; 7 bases map to TRBD1. This CDR3 has 14 amino acids. Looked up from germline, CDR1 is MNHEY and CDR2 is SVGEGT. V gave up 7 bases and J gave up 3 bases; unmatched junction bases: 8. The CDR3 DNA sequence: TGTGCCAGCACCCTGCGGGACAGCCACACTGAAGCTTTCTTT. Residues: CASTLRDSHTEAFF.

V usage is TRBV11-1 and J usage is TRBJ2-1, with 13 bases identical to TRBD2. Trimming at V came to 4 bases and at J to 0 bases, leaving 9 bases not matched to a gene. The length of the CDR3 is 19 residues. Germline V lookup: CDR1 SGHAT, CDR2 FQDESV (reference sequence). The CDR3 DNA sequence: TGTGCCAGCAGCTCAGGACTAGCGGGGGCCCTGAGCTCCTACAATGAGCAGTTCTTC. Translating gives CASSSGLAGALSSYNEQFF.

This clonotype was detected only a few times. This chain links TRBV27 with TRBJ2-7, with TRBD1 identical over 7 bases. Germline CDR1 MNHEY, CDR2 SMNVEV (reference sequence). Unmatched junction bases numbered 16, after V lost 6 bases and J lost 5 bases. The CDR3 loop spans 16 amino acids. The CDR3 DNA follows: TGTGCCAGCAGCCTTGACAGGGAGATTCAGGGGGACGAGCAGTACTTC. Residues: CASSLDREIQGDEQYF.

The rearrangement uses TRBV7-2 and TRBJ2-1; D is unresolved. The CDR3 is 15 amino acids. The germline V gene encodes CDR1 SGHTA and CDR2 FQGNSA. V dropped 5 bases and J dropped 0 bases, with 11 bases sitting between them. In DNA form, the CDR3 reads TGTGCCAGCAGCCATGACGCCTCCTCCTACAATGAGCAGTTCTTC. This codes for CASSHDASSYNEQFF.

There are a few counts of this clonotype. DNA for the CDR3: TGCAGTGCTAAACCGGGACTCTTGAGGGAGACCCAGTACTTC. Protein sequence: CSAKPGLLRETQYF. The V gene is TRBV20-1, the J gene TRBJ2-5, with TRBD2 as a possible D gene (6 bases). CDR3 size: 14 residues. CDR1 and CDR2 (germline): DFQATT, SNEGSKA (reference sequence). The V end lost 4 bases, the J end lost 5 bases, and 17 bases lay between the germline ends.

This chain uses TRBV6-1 with TRBJ2-1; 7 bases align to TRBD2. Trimming cost V 6 bases and J 5 bases; bases outside gene matches: 4. The CDR3 is 13 residues long. Germline CDR1 is MNHNS and CDR2 is SASEGT. The CDR3 bases are TGTGCCAGCAGCAGACTAGCCGACAATGAGCAGTTCTTC. Amino acids: CASSRLADNEQFF.

Note on this clonotype: Its ends do not fully match the called genes, so a read error is possible. The rearrangement uses TRBV12-3 or TRBV12-4 and TRBJ2-3, with TRBD1 matching 7 bases. The CDR3 contains 19 residues. The CDR3 DNA reads as TGTGCCCGCAGTTTAGAACTGGGGACAGAATCTTCATCGATGGATACGCAGTATTTT. This translates into CARSLELGTESSSMDTQYF.

By frequency in the sample, this clonotype is medium-sized. The CDR3 sequence is CASRTVEYEQYF. CDR3 bases: TGTGCCAGCAGGACAGTGGAGTACGAGCAGTACTTC. V and J are TRBV27 and TRBJ2-7; TRBD1 might be the D (5 bases). Trimming removed 6 bases from V and 4 bases from J, with 10 bases in between. The germline CDR1 and CDR2 sequences are MNHEY and SMNVEV (reference sequence). The CDR3 has 12 residues.

This chain connects TRBV25-1 to TRBJ2-7; D is unresolved. CDR3 size: 10 residues. Looked up from germline, CDR1 is MGHDK and CDR2 is SYGVNS. V dropped 6 bases and J dropped 5 bases, with 5 bases sitting between them. DNA of the CDR3: TGTGCCAGCAGAAATCACGAGCAGTACTTC. This encodes CASRNHEQYF.

This sequence joins TRBV5-1 and TRBJ2-7; unclear D gene. The germline V and J ends were trimmed by 0 bases and 0 bases, with 7 bases remaining between them. The CDR3 loop spans 14 amino acids. Germline loops: CDR1 SGHRS, CDR2 YFSETQ. For the CDR3, the DNA is TGCGCCAGCAGCTTGGAGGGTAGCTCCTACGAGCAGTACTTC. Its translation: CASSLEGSSYEQYF.

The V gene is TRBV7-6, the J gene TRBJ2-3, with 9 bases lining up with TRBD1. V was clipped by 5 bases and J by 3 bases; unmatched bases: 6. CDR1 and CDR2 from the germline V gene are SGHVS and FNYEAQ. The CDR3 length is 15 residues. This chain's CDR3 is CASSHGDRVTDTQYF. The CDR3 DNA follows: TGTGCCAGCAGCCACGGGGACAGGGTTACAGATACGCAGTATTTT.

This clonotype was counted many times. The chain joins TRBV20-1 to TRBJ1-2, with D maybe TRBD1 (6 bases). The CDR3 covers 11 residues. Germline assignment: CDR1 DFQATT and CDR2 SNEGSKA (reference sequence). V was trimmed by 7 bases and J by 4 bases, leaving 10 bases between them. The CDR3 DNA reads TGCAGTGTGGGGGCTGGCTATGGCTACACCTTC. Encoded protein: CSVGAGYGYTF.